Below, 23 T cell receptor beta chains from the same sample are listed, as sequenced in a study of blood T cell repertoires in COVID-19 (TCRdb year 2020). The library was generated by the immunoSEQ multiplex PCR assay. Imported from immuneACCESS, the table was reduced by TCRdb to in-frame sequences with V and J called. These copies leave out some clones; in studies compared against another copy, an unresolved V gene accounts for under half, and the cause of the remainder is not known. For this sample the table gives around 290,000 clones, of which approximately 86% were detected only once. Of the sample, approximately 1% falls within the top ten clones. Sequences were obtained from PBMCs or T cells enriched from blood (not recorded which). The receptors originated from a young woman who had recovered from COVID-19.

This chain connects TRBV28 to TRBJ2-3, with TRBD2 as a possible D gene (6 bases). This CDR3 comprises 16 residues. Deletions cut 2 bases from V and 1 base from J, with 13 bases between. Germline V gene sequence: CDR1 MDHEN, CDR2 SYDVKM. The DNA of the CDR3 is TGTGCCAGCAGTTTACCCGGACTATATGGCACAGATACGCAGTATTTT. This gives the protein CASSLPGLYGTDTQYF.

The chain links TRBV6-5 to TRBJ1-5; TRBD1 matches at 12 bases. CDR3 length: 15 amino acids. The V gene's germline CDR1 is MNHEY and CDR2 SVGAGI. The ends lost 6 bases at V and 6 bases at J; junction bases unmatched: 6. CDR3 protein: CASRGQGAIGQPQHF. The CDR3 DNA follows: TGTGCCAGCAGGGGACAGGGGGCGATAGGTCAGCCCCAGCATTTT.

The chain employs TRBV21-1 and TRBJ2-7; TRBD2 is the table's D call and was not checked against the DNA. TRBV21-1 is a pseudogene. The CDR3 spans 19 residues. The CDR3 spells CASSKGRGVGTSGPYEQYF. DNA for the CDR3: TGTGCCAGCAGCAAAGGGAGGGGCGTTGGGACTAGCGGCCCCTACGAGCAGTACTTC.

For the CDR3, the DNA is TGTGCCAGCAGCTTGAAGGGGGCCGGACTAGCGGGGTCCTACGAGCAGTACTTC. Translation gives CASSLKGAGLAGSYEQYF. The chain recombines TRBV5-5 with TRBJ2-7, with TRBD2 matching 12 bases. Per the germline V gene, CDR1 is SGHKS and CDR2 is YYEKEE (reference sequence). CDR3 length equals 18 residues. The junction had 9 bases not matched to a gene; V was cut back by 1 base and J by 1 base.

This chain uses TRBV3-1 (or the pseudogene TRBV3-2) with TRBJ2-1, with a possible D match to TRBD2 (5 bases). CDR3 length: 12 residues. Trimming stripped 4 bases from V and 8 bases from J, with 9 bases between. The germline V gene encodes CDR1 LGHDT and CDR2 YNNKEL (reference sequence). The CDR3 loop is CASSLGRDEQFF. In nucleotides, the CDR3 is TGTGCCAGCAGCCTGGGGAGAGATGAGCAGTTCTTC.

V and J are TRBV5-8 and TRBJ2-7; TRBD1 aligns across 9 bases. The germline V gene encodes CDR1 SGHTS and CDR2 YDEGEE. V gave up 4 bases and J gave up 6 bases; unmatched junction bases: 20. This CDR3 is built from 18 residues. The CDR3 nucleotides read TGTGCCAGCAGCAGGCCGGGACAGGGTCCGGGCGGGAGCTCCGAGCAGTACTTC. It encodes CASSRPGQGPGGSSEQYF.

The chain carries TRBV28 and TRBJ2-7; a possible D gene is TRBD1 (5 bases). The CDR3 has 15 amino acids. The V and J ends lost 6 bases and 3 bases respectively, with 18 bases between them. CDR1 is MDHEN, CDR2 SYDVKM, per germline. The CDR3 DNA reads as TGTGCCAGCAGGTCAGGGTCTATCCCATACTACGAGCAGTACTTC. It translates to CASRSGSIPYYEQYF.

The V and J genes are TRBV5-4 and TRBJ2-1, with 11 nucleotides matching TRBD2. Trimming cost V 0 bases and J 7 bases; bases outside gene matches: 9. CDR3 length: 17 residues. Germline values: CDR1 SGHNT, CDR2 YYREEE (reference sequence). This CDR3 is CASSLDPTSGGANEQFF. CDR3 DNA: TGTGCCAGCAGCTTGGATCCCACTAGCGGGGGAGCAAATGAGCAGTTCTTC. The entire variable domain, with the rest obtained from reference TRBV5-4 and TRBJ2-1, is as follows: ETGVTQSPTHLIKTRGQQVTLRCSSQSGHNTVSWYQQALGQGPQFIFQYYREEENGRGNFPPRFSGLQFPNYSSELNVNALELDDSALYLCASSLDPTSGGANEQFFGPGTRLTVL.

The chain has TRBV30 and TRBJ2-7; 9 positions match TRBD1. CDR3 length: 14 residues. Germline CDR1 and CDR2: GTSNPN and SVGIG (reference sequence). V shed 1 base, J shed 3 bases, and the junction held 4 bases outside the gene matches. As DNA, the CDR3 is TGTGCCTGGAGTGACGGGACAGGGAGCTACGAGCAGTACTTC. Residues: CAWSDGTGSYEQYF.

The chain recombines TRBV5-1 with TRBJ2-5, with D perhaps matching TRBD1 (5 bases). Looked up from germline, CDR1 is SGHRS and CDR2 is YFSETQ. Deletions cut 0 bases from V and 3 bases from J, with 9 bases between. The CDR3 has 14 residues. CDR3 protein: CASSLGGFKETQYF. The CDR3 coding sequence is TGCGCCAGCAGCTTGGGGGGCTTTAAAGAGACCCAGTACTTC. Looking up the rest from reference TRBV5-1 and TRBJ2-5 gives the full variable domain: KAGVTQTPRYLIKTRGQQVTLSCSPISGHRSVSWYQQTPGQGLQFLFEYFSETQRNKGNFPGRFSGRQFSNSRSEMNVSTLELGDSALYLCASSLGGFKETQYFGPGTRLLVL.

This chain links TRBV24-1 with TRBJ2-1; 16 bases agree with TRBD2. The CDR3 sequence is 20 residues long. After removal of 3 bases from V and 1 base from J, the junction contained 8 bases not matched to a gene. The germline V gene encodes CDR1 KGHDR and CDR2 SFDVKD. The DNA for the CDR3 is TGTGCCACCAGTGATCCTTCTGGGACTAGCGGGAGGGGATCCTACAATGAGCAGTTCTTC. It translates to CATSDPSGTSGRGSYNEQFF.

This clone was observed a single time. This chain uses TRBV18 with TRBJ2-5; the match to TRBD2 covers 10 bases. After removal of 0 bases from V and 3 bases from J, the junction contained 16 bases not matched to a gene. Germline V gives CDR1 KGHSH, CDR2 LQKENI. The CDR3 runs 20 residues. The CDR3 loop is CASSPPIKGLATPPEETQYF. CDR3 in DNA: TGTGCCAGCTCACCACCGATCAAGGGACTAGCGACCCCCCCAGAAGAGACCCAGTACTTC.

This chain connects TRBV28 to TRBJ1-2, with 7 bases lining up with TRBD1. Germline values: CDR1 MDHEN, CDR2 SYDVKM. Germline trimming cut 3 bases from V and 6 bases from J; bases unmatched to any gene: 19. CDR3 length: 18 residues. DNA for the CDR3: TGTGCCAGCAGTTTGCCCTCGAGTATTCCCGGACAGGAGGATGGCTACACCTTC. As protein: CASSLPSSIPGQEDGYTF.

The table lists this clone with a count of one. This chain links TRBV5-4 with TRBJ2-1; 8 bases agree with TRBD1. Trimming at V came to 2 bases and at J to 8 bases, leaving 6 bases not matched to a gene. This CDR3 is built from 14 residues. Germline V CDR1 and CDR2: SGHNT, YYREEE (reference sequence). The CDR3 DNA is TGTGCCAGCAGCTTAAGACAGGGGAAGGATGAGCAGTTCTTC. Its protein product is CASSLRQGKDEQFF. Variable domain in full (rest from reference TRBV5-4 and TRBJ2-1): ETGVTQSPTHLIKTRGQQVTLRCSSQSGHNTVSWYQQALGQGPQFIFQYYREEENGRGNFPPRFSGLQFPNYSSELNVNALELDDSALYLCASSLRQGKDEQFFGPGTRLTVL.

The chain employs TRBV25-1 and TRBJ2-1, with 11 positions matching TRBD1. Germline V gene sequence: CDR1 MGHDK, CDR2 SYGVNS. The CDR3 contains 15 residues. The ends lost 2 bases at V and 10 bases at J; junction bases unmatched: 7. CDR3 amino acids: CASSETGQGAREQFF. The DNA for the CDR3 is TGTGCCAGCAGTGAAACAGGACAGGGGGCGAGGGAGCAGTTCTTC.

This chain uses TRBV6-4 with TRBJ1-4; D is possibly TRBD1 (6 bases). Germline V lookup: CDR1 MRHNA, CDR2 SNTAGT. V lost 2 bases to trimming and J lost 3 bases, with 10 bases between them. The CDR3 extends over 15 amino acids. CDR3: CASSDVGGPNEKLFF. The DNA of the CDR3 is TGTGCCAGCAGTGACGTTGGGGGCCCTAATGAAAAACTGTTTTTT.

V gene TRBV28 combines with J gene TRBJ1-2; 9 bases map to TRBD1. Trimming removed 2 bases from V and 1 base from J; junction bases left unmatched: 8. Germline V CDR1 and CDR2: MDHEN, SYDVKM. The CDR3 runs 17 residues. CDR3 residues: CASSLRGTGTYNYGYTF. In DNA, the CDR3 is TGTGCCAGCAGTTTACGGGGGACAGGGACCTATAACTATGGCTACACCTTC.

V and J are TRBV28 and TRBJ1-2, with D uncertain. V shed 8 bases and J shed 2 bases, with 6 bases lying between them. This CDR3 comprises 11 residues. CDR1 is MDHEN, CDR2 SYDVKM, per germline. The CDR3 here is CASFRNYGYTF. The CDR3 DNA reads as TGTGCCAGCTTTAGAAACTATGGCTACACCTTC.

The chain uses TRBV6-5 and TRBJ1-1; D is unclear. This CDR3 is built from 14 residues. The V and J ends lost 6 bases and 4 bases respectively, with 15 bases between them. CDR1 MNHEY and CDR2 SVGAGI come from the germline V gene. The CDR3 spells CASRPREWSTEAFF. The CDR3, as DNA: TGTGCCAGCAGACCAAGGGAGTGGAGCACTGAAGCTTTCTTT.

The CDR3 DNA reads TGTGCCAGCAGCTTTGGGGCTAAGAACACCGGGGAGCTGTTTTTT. This encodes CASSFGAKNTGELFF. The chain combines TRBV5-6 with TRBJ2-2, with TRBD1 as a possible D gene (5 bases). CDR3 length: 15 residues. Per germline, CDR1 SGHDT and CDR2 YYEEEE. Trimming cost V 2 bases and J 1 base, with 9 bases left between them.

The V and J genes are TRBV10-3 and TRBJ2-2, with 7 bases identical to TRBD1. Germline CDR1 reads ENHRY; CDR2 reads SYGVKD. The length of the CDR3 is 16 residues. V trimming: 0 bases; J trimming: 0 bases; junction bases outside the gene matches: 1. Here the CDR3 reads CAISESQGTNTGELFF. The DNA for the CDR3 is TGTGCCATCAGTGAGTCACAGGGGACGAACACCGGGGAGCTGTTTTTT.

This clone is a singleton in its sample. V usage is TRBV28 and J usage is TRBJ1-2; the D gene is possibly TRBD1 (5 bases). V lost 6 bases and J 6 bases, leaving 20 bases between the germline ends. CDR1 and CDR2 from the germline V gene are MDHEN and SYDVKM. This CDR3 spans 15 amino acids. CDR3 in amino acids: CASSGEGAAYDGYTF. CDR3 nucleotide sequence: TGTGCCAGCAGCGGAGAAGGGGCGGCATACGATGGCTACACCTTC.

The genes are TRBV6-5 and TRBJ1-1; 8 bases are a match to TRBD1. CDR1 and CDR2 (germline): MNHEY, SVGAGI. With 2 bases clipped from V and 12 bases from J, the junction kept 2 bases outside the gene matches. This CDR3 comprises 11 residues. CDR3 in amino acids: CASSYRQGTFF. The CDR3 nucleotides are TGTGCCAGCAGTTACCGACAGGGGACTTTCTTT.